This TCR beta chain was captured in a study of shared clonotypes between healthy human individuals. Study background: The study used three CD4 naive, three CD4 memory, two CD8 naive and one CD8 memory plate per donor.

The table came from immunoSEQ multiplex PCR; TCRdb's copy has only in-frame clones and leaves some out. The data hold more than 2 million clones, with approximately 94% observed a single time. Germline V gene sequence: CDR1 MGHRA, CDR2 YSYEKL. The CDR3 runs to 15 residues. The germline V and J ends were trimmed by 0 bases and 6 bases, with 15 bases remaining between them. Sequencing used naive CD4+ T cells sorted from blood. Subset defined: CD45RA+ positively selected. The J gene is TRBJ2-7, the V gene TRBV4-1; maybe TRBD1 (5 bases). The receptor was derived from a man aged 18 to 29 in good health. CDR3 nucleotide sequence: TGCGCCAGCAGCCAAGAAACCGCCAGGGTGGGCGAGCAGTACTTC. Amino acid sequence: CASSQETARVGEQYF.